This T cell receptor (beta chain) was identified during a study of blood T cell repertoires in COVID-19. A note on this clone: One end of the junction fails to match germline, which may point to a read error.

Sequenced by immunoSEQ multiplex PCR; TCRdb stores in-frame clones only, minus some. This table holds about 8,700 clones, 91% found once. Germline V lookup: CDR1 SNHLY, CDR2 FYNNEI. This CDR3 region has 14 residues. The receptor's source is a woman in her forties or fifties with active COVID-19. Sequencing used peripheral blood. V is TRBV2 and J is TRBJ1-4, with 8 bases lining up with TRBD1. As DNA, the CDR3 is TGTGCCAGTCACAATAGACAGGGGTCCGATTCACGTACTTTT. This sequence encodes CASHNRQGSDSRTF.